The present T cell receptor beta chain was sequenced within a study of post-analysis software for immune sequencing data. Study-wide findings and caveats: When patients were compared with controls, a handful of TRBV segments were more frequent, TRBV5-6, TRBV5-1 and TRBV20-1 among them.

Built from TCR beta cDNA, the libraries had unique molecular identifiers in them. Via MiXCR, TCRdb re-called the PCR reads, giving one row per CDR3 protein. Of approximately 660,000 distinct CDR3 sequences listed, approximately 60% are singletons. The CDR3 loop spans 15 amino acids. Germline lookup yields CDR1 MNHEY and CDR2 SVGAGI. Remarks on this clonotype: What it recognizes is unknown.

The chain recombines TRBV6-5 with TRBJ2-7; TRBD2 agrees at 9 bases. Matching the DNA end better, TRBJ2-4 makes the J call doubtful. The specimen was blood. This clonotype was obtained from a girl aged 2 to 9 with multiple sclerosis. In nucleotides, the CDR3 is TGTGCCAGCAGTTACGGGACTAGCCAGGGAAACATTCAGTACTTC. It specifies CASSYGTSQGNIQYF.